The clone carrying this T cell receptor (beta chain) was counted a few times. Its antigen is still unknown. Other DNA sequences in the same sample also yield this CDR3. These data come from a study of T cell responses to AZD1222 COVID-19 vaccine. General study results and limits: The study sampled repertoires only after the peak T cell response. White British ancestry dominated among donors, who included more females, and clonal diversity was possibly underestimated. When two AZD1222 doses had been given, Spike-specific TCR breadth and depth rose.

The CDR3 covers 15 residues. V gave up 6 bases and J gave up 0 bases, with 14 bases separating them. The V gene's germline CDR1 is SEHNR and CDR2 FQNEAQ (reference sequence). TCRdb's table, derived via immunoSEQ multiplex PCR, lists solely in-frame clones and lacks some. The sample includes approximately 140,000 clones, 91% of them seen just once. The TCR comes from an adult who received the AZD1222 COVID-19 vaccine. Sequencing was performed on peripheral blood, taken 28 days after the second AZD1222 dose. J is TRBJ1-1 and V is TRBV7-9; possibly TRBD1 for D (6 bases). CDR3 amino acids: CASRPKDRLNTEAFF. The CDR3 DNA reads TGTGCCAGCAGACCTAAAGACAGGCTGAACACTGAAGCTTTCTTT.